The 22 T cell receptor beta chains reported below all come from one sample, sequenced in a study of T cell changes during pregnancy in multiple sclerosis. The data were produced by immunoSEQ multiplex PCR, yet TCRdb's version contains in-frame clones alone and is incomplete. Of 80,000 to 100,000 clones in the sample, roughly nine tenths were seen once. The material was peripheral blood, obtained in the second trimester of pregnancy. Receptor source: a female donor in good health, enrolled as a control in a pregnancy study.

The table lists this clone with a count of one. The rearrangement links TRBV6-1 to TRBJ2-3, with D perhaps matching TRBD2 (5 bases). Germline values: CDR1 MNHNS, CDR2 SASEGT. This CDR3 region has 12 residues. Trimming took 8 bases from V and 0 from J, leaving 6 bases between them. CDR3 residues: CASGSSTDTQYF. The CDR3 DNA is TGTGCCAGCGGGAGTAGCACAGATACGCAGTATTTT.

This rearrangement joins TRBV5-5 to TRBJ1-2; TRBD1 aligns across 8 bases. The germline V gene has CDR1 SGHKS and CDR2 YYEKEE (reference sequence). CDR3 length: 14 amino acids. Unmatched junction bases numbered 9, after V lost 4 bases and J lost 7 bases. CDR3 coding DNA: TGTGCCAGCAGCCCCTTTCAACAGGGGGGTGGCTACACCTTC. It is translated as CASSPFQQGGGYTF.

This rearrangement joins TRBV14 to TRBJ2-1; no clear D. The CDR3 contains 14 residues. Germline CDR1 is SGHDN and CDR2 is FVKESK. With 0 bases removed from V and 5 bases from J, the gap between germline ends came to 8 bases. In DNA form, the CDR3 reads TGTGCCAGCAGCCAAGATTTCCGGGACAATGAGCAGTTCTTC. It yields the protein CASSQDFRDNEQFF.

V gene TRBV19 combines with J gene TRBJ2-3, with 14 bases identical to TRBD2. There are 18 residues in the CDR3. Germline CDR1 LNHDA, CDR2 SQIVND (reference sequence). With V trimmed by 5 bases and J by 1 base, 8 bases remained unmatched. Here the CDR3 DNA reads TGTGCCAGTAGTGCGGGACTAGCGGGGGAGCCTGGCACAGATACGCAGTATTTT. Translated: CASSAGLAGEPGTDTQYF.

CDR3 DNA: TGCGCCAGCAGCCGACTTACCGGGACAGGGTACGGGGACACTGAAGCTTTCTTT. It codes for CASSRLTGTGYGDTEAFF. The chain is built from TRBV4-3 and TRBJ1-1; 9 bases agree with TRBD1. The CDR3 runs to 18 residues. Per the germline V gene, CDR1 is LGHNA and CDR2 is YSLEER. The ends lost 4 bases at V and 3 bases at J; junction bases unmatched: 15.

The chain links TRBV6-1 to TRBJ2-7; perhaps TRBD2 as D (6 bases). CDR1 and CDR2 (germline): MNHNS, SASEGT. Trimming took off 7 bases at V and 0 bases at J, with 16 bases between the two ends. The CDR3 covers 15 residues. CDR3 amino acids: CASMTGDGSSYEQYF. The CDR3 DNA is TGTGCCAGCATGACGGGGGACGGGAGCTCCTACGAGCAGTACTTC.

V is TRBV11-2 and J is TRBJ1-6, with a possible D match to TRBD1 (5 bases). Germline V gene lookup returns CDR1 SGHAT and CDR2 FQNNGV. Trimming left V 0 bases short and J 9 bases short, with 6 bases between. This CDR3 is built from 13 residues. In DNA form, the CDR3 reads TGTGCCAGCAGCTTAGACAGGGCTTCACCCCTCCACTTT. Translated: CASSLDRASPLHF.

For the CDR3, the DNA is TGTGCCAGCAGCTCCAGACTAGCGGGGGGCACAGATACGCAGTATTTT. This gives the protein CASSSRLAGGTDTQYF. The chain uses TRBV7-2 and TRBJ2-3, with 12 bases aligning to TRBD2. Losses at the gene ends were 4 bases for V and 1 base for J; bases not matched to a gene: 3. CDR3 length equals 16 residues. CDR1 and CDR2 from the germline V gene are SGHTA and FQGNSA.

CDR3 nucleotides: TGTGCCAGCAGCCCTTACTACACCGGGGAGCTGTTTTTT. Translated, it gives CASSPYYTGELFF. The V and J genes are TRBV5-4 and TRBJ2-2, with no clear D. V lost 4 bases to trimming and J lost 3 bases, with 7 bases between them. The germline V gene encodes CDR1 SGHNT and CDR2 YYREEE (reference sequence). The CDR3 spans 13 residues.

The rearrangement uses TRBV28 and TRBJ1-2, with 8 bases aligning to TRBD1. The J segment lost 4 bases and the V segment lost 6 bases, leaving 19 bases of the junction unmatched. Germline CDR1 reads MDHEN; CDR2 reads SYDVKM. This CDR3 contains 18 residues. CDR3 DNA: TGTGCCAGCAGAACCCCCGGACTACCGGGACAGGATAGCTATGGCTACACCTTC. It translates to CASRTPGLPGQDSYGYTF.

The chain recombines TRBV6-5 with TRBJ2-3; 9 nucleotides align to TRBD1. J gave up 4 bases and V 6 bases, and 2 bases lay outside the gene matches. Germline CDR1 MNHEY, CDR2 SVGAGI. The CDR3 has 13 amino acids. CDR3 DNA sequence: TGTGCCAGCAGGACAGGGGGAGCAGATACGCAGTATTTT. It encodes CASRTGGADTQYF.

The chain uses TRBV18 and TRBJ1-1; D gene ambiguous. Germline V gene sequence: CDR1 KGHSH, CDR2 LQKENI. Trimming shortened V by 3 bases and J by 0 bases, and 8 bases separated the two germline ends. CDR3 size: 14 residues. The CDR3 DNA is TGTGCCAGCTCACCCCTGGCACTGAACACTGAAGCTTTCTTT. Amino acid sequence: CASSPLALNTEAFF.

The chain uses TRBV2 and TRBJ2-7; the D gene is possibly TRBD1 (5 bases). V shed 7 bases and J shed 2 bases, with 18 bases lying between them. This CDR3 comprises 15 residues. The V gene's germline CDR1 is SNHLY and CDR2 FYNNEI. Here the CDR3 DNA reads TGTGCCAGCACCCAAGGGGTGGCCCCTACCTACGAGCAGTACTTC. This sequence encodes CASTQGVAPTYEQYF.

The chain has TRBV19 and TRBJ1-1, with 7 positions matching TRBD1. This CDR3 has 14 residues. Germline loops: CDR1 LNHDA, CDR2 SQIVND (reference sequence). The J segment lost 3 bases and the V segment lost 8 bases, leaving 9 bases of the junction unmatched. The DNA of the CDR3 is TGTGCCAGTCACAGGGGTCTCCTTGACACTGAAGCTTTCTTT. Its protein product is CASHRGLLDTEAFF.

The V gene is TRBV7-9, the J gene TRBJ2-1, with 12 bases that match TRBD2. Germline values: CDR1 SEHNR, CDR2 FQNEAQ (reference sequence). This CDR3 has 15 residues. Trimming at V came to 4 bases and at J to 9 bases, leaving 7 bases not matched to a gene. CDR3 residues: CASSSEGLAGSEQFF. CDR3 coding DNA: TGTGCCAGCAGCTCAGAGGGACTAGCGGGTTCTGAGCAGTTCTTC.

The CDR3 coding sequence is TGTGCCAGCAGACTAGCGGCAGGCTCCTACAATGAGCAGTTCTTC. Translated: CASRLAAGSYNEQFF. The chain employs TRBV28 and TRBJ2-1; TRBD2 matches 8 bases. The CDR3 totals 15 residues. Germline CDR1 MDHEN, CDR2 SYDVKM. With 6 bases clipped from V and 0 bases from J, the junction kept 4 bases outside the gene matches.

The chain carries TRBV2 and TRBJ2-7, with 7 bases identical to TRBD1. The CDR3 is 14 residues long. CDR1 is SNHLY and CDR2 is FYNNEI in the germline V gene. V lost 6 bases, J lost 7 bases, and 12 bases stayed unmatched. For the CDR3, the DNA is TGTGCCAGCAGGGCAAACAGGGGTTTGGGGGAGCAGTACTTC. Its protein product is CASRANRGLGEQYF.

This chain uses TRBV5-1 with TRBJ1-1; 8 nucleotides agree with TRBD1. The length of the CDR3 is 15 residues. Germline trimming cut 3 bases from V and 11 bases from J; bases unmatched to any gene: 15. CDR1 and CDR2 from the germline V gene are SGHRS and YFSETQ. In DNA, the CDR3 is TGCGCCAGCAGCTCCGGACAGGGAACGCTTTCACGCGCTTTCTTT. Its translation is CASSSGQGTLSRAFF.

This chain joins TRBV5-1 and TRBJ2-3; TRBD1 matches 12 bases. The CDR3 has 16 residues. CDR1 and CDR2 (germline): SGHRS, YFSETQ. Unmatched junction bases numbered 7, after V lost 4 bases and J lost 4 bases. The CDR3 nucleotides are TGCGCCAGCAGCCCGGAGGGACAGGGGGCAGCAGATACGCAGTATTTT. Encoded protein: CASSPEGQGAADTQYF.

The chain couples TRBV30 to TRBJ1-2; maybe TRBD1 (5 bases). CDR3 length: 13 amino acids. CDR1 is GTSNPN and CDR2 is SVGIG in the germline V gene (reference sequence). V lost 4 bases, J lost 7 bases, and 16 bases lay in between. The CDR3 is CAWTHGRGGGYTF. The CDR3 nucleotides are TGTGCCTGGACCCACGGGAGGGGCGGTGGCTACACCTTC.

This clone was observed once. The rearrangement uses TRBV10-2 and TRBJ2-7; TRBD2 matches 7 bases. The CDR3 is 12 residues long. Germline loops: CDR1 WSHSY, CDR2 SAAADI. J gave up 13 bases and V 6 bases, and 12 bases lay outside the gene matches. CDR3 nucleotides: TGCGCCAGCAGCGCCATGGGGGAGGGTTATTACTTC. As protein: CASSAMGEGYYF.

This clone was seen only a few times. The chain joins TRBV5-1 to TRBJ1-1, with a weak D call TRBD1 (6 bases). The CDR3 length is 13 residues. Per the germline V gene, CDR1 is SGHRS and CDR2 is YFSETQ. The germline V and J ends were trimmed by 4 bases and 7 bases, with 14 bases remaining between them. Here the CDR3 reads CASSARQESEAFF. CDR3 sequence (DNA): TGCGCCAGCAGCGCTAGACAGGAGAGTGAAGCTTTCTTT. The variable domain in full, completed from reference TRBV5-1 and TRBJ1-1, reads KAGVTQTPRYLIKTRGQQVTLSCSPISGHRSVSWYQQTPGQGLQFLFEYFSETQRNKGNFPGRFSGRQFSNSRSEMNVSTLELGDSALYLCASSARQESEAFFGQGTRLTVV.